This T cell receptor beta chain is drawn from a study of PD-1 blockade in classical Hodgkin lymphoma. Time point denoted: cycle 4 day 1 (C4D1), after six to seven weeks of nivolumab. Relapses following autologous stem cell transplantation were seen in all patients, with brentuximab vedotin exposure varying. Overall study findings and caveats: Researchers reported that CD4+ TCR diversity, though not CD8+, rose significantly by C4D1.

The protocol was immunoSEQ multiplex PCR, while the TCRdb copy is restricted to in-frame clones and leaves out a portion. This sample has some 24,000 clones, with around three quarters found just once. V dropped 4 bases and J dropped 7; count of bases not matched to a gene: 9. CDR3 length equals 15 residues. Germline lookup yields CDR1 SGDLS and CDR2 YYNGEE. About this clone: Its cognate antigen is unknown.

The input for sequencing was peripheral blood mononuclear cells (PBMCs), taken before the fourth cycle of nivolumab. This receptor was taken from a human donor with classical Hodgkin lymphoma. This sequence joins TRBV9 and TRBJ2-1, with TRBD2 matching 9 bases. CDR3 in amino acids: CASSYLAGPENEQFF. CDR3 nucleotides: TGTGCCAGCAGCTACCTAGCGGGGCCGGAGAATGAGCAGTTCTTC.